This is a list of T cell receptor beta chains from one sample in a study of blood T cell repertoires in COVID-19. The repertoire was sequenced with immunoSEQ multiplex PCR; TCRdb's copy has only in-frame clones and lacks some. This sample carries about 270,000 clones, approximately 80% of them seen once, and the ten largest clones take around 3%. The specimen was peripheral blood. The source of these receptors is a woman aged 55-70 years with active or convalescent COVID-19. Both conserved end residues are part of each CDR3. The D gene is left open where the match is weak. Clone size is stated in some rows and not others, as once, few, many or a class when expanded.

clone_size d_call j_call v_call cdr3_nt cdr3_aa
once . TRBJ2-7 TRBV6-5 TGTGCCAGCAGTAATCTCCGGGACACCATGTACGAGCAGTACTTC CASSNLRDTMYEQYF
. . TRBJ2-1 TRBV6-6 TGTGCCAGCAGCTGGGCGATAGGCCTGGATGAGCAGTTCTTC CASSWAIGLDEQFF
. . TRBJ2-7 TRBV10-2 TGCGCCAGCAATGATGGCGGAGGCTACGAGCAGTACTTC CASNDGGGYEQYF
. . TRBJ1-2 TRBV6-5 TGTGCCAGCAGTTACTCGACAGGCCGGGGCTACACCTTC CASSYSTGRGYTF
once . TRBJ1-2 TRBV10-3 TGTGCCATCAGTGACCAGGGACATAACTATGGCTACACCTTC CAISDQGHNYGYTF
few TRBD2 TRBJ2-3 TRBV4-2 TGTGCCAGCAGCCAAGAAGTTCTAGCGGGGGCATCAGATACGCAGTATTTT CASSQEVLAGASDTQYF
. TRBD2 TRBJ2-3 TRBV9 TGTGCCAGCAGCGTCTCTAGCGGGGGGGTTGATACGCAGTATTTT CASSVSSGGVDTQYF
few . TRBJ1-1 TRBV6-2/TRBV6-3 TGTGCCAGCAGTTACATGGACAGCACTGAAGCTTTCTTT CASSYMDSTEAFF
. TRBD2 TRBJ2-5 TRBV30 TGTGCCTGGAGTGTACGTGATAGCGGGGTGAAAGAGACCCAGTACTTC CAWSVRDSGVKETQYF
. . TRBJ1-5 TRBV7-2 TGTGCCAGTGGGGGCATTGGGCCCCAGCATTTT CASGGIGPQHF
. TRBD1 TRBJ2-1 TRBV30 TGTGCCTGGAGTGTTGGGGGACAGGGGTGGAATGAGCAGTTCTTC CAWSVGGQGWNEQFF
. TRBD1 TRBJ2-1 TRBV5-1 TGCGCCAGCAGCGTAGGGGGCGTGCAGTTCTTC CASSVGGVQFF
. . TRBJ1-2 TRBV11-2 TGTGCCAGCAGCTTAGGTCCTGGAGATGGCTACACCTTC CASSLGPGDGYTF
. . TRBJ2-1 TRBV2 TGTGCCAGCGGGCGGGGCCGCAGGGGGGAGCAGTTCTTC CASGRGRRGEQFF
. TRBD2 TRBJ2-1 TRBV4-2 TGTGCCAGCAGCCAAGATGGGGGGGACAATGAGCAGTTCTTC CASSQDGGDNEQFF
. TRBD1 TRBJ1-1 TRBV11-1 TGTGCCAGCAGCTTAAACCCGGGACAGGGGACTGAAGCTTTCTTT CASSLNPGQGTEAFF
. . TRBJ2-5 TRBV19 TGTGCCAGTAGTATCAGCGGCGTAGGATCGGAGACCCAGTACTTC CASSISGVGSETQYF
. TRBD1 TRBJ2-2 TRBV2 TGTGCCAGCAGTGAACAGGGGGCCACCGGGGAGCTGTTTTTT CASSEQGATGELFF
. TRBD1 TRBJ2-1 TRBV19 TGTGCCAGTAGTATCGCGTCGACAGGGGGCCCCTACAATGAGCAGTTCTTC CASSIASTGGPYNEQFF
. . TRBJ1-1 TRBV7-9 TGTGCCAGCAGCCCAGAAGGAGGGGTGAGCACTGAAGCTTTCTTT CASSPEGGVSTEAFF
. . TRBJ1-1 TRBV12-3/TRBV12-4 TGTGCCAGCAGTTTTGACGGGACAATTGAAGCTTTCTTT CASSFDGTIEAFF
once TRBD2 TRBJ2-5 TRBV28 TGTGCCAGCAGTGCCCTGGGAGGGAATCAAGAGACCCAGTACTTC CASSALGGNQETQYF
. . TRBJ1-4 TRBV6-6 TGTGCCAGCAGTCCAGGGGAGCGGGGGGGTTTCCTTTCGAATAATGAAAAACTGTTTTTT CASSPGERGGFLSNNEKLFF
. . TRBJ2-3 TRBV11-2 TGTGCCAGCAGCTTAGATCGGTTTACAGATACGCAGTATTTT CASSLDRFTDTQYF
. . TRBJ1-3 TRBV18 TGTGCCAGCTCACGCCTCTTTACGAGCTCTGGAAACACCATATATTTT CASSRLFTSSGNTIYF
. TRBD2 TRBJ2-7 TRBV19 TGTGCCAGTAGTCCCTCGACTAGCGGTAACGAGCAGTACTTC CASSPSTSGNEQYF
. TRBD1 TRBJ1-2 TRBV5-6 TGTGCCAGCAGCCCGGAAGACAGGGTCTATGGCTACACCTTC CASSPEDRVYGYTF
once . TRBJ1-1 TRBV11-2 TGTGCCAGCAGCTTGGGAGGCGGGAACACTGAAGCTTTCTTT CASSLGGGNTEAFF
few TRBD2 TRBJ2-1 TRBV7-8 TGTGCCAGCAGCTTAGTGGTCGGGGGGGCTGAGCAGTTCTTC CASSLVVGGAEQFF
. . TRBJ2-1 TRBV7-2 TGTGCCAGCAGCTTAGTTTGGTCTAGCCGAAATGAGCAGTTCTTC CASSLVWSSRNEQFF
. TRBD1 TRBJ2-7 TRBV6-2/TRBV6-3 TGTGCCAGCAGCGACAGGGGGCGCGAGCAGTACTTC CASSDRGREQYF
. . TRBJ1-4 TRBV19 TGTGCCAGTAGTAAGGGGGGGAAACTGTTTTTT CASSKGGKLFF
few TRBD2 TRBJ2-2 TRBV29-1 TGCAGCGTTAAAAGGACTAGCGGGGGGGCCCCGCGGGCCGGGGAGCTGTTTTTT CSVKRTSGGAPRAGELFF
. TRBD1 TRBJ2-7 TRBV30 TGTGCCTGGAGTTCGCAGGGGGCTACCTACGAGCAGTACTTC CAWSSQGATYEQYF
. . TRBJ2-5 TRBV19 TGTGCCAGTAGTTTAACCGGGACTCAACAAGAGACCCAGTACTTC CASSLTGTQQETQYF
. TRBD1 TRBJ2-5 TRBV18 TGTGCCAGCTCGCAGGGACAGAATAAAGAGACCCAGTACTTC CASSQGQNKETQYF
once TRBD1 TRBJ2-7 TRBV5-1 TGCGCCAGCAGCTTGGGACAGGGGAGCTCCTACGAGCAGTACTTC CASSLGQGSSYEQYF
. . TRBJ1-1 TRBV7-2 TGTGCCAGCAGCTTCACTCCGAACACTGAAGCTTTCTTT CASSFTPNTEAFF
. . TRBJ1-1 TRBV5-4 TGTGCCAGCAGCTTAGACCAGGGGTGGGTCACTGAAGCTTTCTTT CASSLDQGWVTEAFF
many TRBD1 TRBJ1-5 TRBV30 TGTGCCTGGAGTCGGACAGGGATAAATCAGCCCCAGCATTTT CAWSRTGINQPQHF
few TRBD1 TRBJ2-7 TRBV10-3 TGTGCCATCAGGGGAACCCCGGACAGGGGGCCATACGAGCAGTACTTC CAIRGTPDRGPYEQYF
. . TRBJ1-5 TRBV23-1 TGCGCCAGCACCCGGTGGGCGGGGGAATCCTTTCAGCCCCAGCATTTT CASTRWAGESFQPQHF
. TRBD1 TRBJ1-2 TRBV5-1 TGCGCCAGCAGGCCGGGACAGGGAGAATATGGCTACACCTTC CASRPGQGEYGYTF
. TRBD1 TRBJ1-3 TRBV7-9 TGTGCCAGCAGCCTCTCAGGGGGCGCGGTTGGAAACACCATATATTTT CASSLSGGAVGNTIYF
. TRBD1 TRBJ1-5 TRBV7-8 TGTGCCAGCAGCTTATTCAGGGGGCGCGAACAGCCCCAGCATTTT CASSLFRGREQPQHF
. . TRBJ1-1 TRBV19 TGTGCCAGTGTTACAGGGAACACTGAAGCTTTCTTT CASVTGNTEAFF